The 2 T cell receptor beta chains in this list originate from one sample, sequenced in a study of siplizumab effects on memory and regulatory T cells. Clones were sequenced by immunoSEQ multiplex PCR, and TCRdb holds only the in-frame ones, with some missing. The sample lists over 100,000 clones; roughly 93% were seen once. Sequencing was performed on Tregs sorted from blood. The receptor source for this set is a human donor in good health.

The V gene is TRBV6-4, the J gene TRBJ2-6, with D perhaps TRBD1 (5 bases). Trimming stripped 5 bases from V and 3 bases from J, with 14 bases between. CDR1 and CDR2 (germline): MRHNA, SNTAGT. This CDR3 has 16 amino acids. The CDR3 here is CASSPTPGYGANVLTF. The CDR3 DNA follows: TGTGCCAGCAGTCCCACCCCAGGGTATGGGGCCAACGTCCTGACTTTC.

V and J are TRBV5-5 and TRBJ1-2; D may be TRBD1 (5 bases). Germline V gene data show CDR1 as SGHKS and CDR2 as YYEKEE (reference sequence). This CDR3 has 13 residues. The V end lost 4 bases, the J end lost 4 bases, and 11 bases lay between the germline ends. The CDR3 protein is CASSPRDRYGYTF. Here the CDR3 DNA reads TGTGCCAGCAGCCCCCGGGACCGCTATGGCTACACCTTC.